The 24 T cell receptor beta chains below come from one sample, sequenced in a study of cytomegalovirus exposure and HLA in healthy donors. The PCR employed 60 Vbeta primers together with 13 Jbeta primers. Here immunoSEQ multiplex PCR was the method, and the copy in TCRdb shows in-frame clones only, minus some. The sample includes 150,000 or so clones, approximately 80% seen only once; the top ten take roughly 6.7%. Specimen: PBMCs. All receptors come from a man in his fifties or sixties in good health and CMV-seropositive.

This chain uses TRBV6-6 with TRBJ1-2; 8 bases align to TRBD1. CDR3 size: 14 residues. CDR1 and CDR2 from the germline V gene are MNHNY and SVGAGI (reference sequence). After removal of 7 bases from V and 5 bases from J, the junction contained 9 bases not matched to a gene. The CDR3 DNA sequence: TGTGCCAGCACCATAGCCCGGACAGGGTATGGCTACACCTTC. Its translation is CASTIARTGYGYTF.

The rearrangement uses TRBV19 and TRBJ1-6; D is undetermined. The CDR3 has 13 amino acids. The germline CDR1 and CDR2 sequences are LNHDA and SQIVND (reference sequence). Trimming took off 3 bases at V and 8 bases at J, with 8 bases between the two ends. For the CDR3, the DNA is TGTGCCAGTAGTATCGGGGTCTATTCACCCCTCCACTTT. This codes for CASSIGVYSPLHF. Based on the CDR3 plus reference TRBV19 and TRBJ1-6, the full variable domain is DGGITQSPKYLFRKEGQNVTLSCEQNLNHDAMYWYRQDPGQGLRLIYYSQIVNDFQKGDIAEGYSVSREKKESFPLTVTSAQKNPTAFYLCASSIGVYSPLHFGNGTRLTVT.

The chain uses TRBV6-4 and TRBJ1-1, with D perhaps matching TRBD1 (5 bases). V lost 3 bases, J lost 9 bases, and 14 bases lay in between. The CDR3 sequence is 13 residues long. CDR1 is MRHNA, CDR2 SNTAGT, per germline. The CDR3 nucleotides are TGTGCCAGCAGTGAACTTGGAGGGGCTAAAGCTTTCTTT. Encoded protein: CASSELGGAKAFF.

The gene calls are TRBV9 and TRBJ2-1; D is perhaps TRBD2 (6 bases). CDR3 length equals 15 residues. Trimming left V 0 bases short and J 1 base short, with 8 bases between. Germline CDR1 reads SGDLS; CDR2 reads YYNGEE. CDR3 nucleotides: TGTGCCAGCAGCGTAGTCGGGGGATCCTACAATGAGCAGTTCTTC. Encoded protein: CASSVVGGSYNEQFF.

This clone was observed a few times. Written as DNA, the CDR3 is TGTGCCAGCAGCTTGGGTGGACAGGGGTCGGGTGGCTACACCTTC. This gives the protein CASSLGGQGSGGYTF. This sequence joins TRBV7-2 and TRBJ1-2; 9 bases align to TRBD1. The germline V gene encodes CDR1 SGHTA and CDR2 FQGNSA. After removal of 3 bases from V and 7 bases from J, the junction contained 9 bases not matched to a gene. The CDR3 has 15 residues.

The CDR3 here is CASSQPGQGDNEQFF. The DNA for the CDR3 is TGTGCCAGCAGTCAGCCGGGACAGGGGGACAATGAGCAGTTCTTC. The genes are TRBV28 and TRBJ2-1; 11 nucleotides match TRBD1. The CDR3 is made up of 15 amino acids. V shed 5 bases, J shed 5 bases, and the junction held 5 bases outside the gene matches. Looked up from germline, CDR1 is MDHEN and CDR2 is SYDVKM.

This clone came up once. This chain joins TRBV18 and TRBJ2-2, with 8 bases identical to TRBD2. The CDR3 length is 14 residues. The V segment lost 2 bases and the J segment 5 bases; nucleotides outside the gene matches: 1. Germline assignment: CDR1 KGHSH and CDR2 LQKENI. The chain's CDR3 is CASSPTSGTGELFF. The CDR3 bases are TGTGCCAGCTCACCAACTAGCGGTACCGGGGAGCTGTTTTTT.

The CDR3 region has the DNA TGTGCCAGCAGTCTTTTAGCGGGAGGGCCCTCCAATGAGCAGTTCTTC. It is translated as CASSLLAGGPSNEQFF. V is TRBV6-4 and J is TRBJ2-1; 11 nucleotides match TRBD2. The germline V gene has CDR1 MRHNA and CDR2 SNTAGT. The V gene end was trimmed by 5 bases and the J gene end by 6 bases; junction bases not matched to a gene: 9. The CDR3 consists of 16 residues.

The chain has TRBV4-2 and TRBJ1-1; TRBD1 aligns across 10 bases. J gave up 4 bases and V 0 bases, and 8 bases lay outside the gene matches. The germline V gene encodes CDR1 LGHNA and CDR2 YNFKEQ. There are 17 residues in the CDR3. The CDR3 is CASSQEGTGVGGTEAFF. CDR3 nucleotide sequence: TGTGCCAGCAGCCAAGAAGGGACAGGGGTAGGTGGCACTGAAGCTTTCTTT.

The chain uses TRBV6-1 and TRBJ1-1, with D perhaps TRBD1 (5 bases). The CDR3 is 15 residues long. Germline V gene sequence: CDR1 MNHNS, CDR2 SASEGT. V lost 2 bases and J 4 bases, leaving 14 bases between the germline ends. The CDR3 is CASSERVGGGTEAFF. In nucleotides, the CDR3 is TGTGCCAGCAGTGAAAGAGTCGGGGGAGGCACTGAAGCTTTCTTT.

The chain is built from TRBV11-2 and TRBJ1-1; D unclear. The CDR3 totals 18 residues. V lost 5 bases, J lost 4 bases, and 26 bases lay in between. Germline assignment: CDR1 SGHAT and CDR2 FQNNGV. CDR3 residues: CASSTRTRVIARATEAFF. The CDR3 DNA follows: TGTGCCAGCAGCACCCGGACGAGGGTCATTGCCCGAGCCACTGAAGCTTTCTTT.

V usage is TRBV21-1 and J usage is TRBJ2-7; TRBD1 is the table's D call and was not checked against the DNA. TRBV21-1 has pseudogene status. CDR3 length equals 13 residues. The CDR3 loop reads CASIRGSLSEQYV. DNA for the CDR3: TGTGCCAGCATCAGGGGAAGCTTATCCGAGCAGTACGTC.

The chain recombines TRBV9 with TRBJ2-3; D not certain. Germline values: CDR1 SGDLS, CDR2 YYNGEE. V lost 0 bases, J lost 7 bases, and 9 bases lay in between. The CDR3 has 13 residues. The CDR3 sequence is CASSVEPGNTQYF. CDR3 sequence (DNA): TGTGCCAGCAGCGTAGAGCCCGGTAATACGCAGTATTTT.

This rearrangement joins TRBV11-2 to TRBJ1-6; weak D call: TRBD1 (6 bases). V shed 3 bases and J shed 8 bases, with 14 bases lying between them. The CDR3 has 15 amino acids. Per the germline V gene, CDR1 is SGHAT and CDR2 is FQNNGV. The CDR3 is CASSLMTAGDSPLHF. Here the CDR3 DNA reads TGTGCCAGCAGCTTGATGACAGCAGGGGATTCACCCCTCCACTTT.

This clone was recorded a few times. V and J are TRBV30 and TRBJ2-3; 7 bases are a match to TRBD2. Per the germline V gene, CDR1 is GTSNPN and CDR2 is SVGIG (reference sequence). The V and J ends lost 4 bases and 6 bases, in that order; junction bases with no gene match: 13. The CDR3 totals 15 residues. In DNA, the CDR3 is TGTGCCTGGACCCCTGGGGGAGGGCGTCCGGATACGCAGTATTTT. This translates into CAWTPGGGRPDTQYF.

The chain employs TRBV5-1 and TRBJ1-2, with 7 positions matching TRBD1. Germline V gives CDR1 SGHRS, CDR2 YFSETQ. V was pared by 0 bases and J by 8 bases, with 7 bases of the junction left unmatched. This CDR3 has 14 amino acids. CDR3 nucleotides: TGCGCCAGCAGCTTGGAAGAGGGGGCGGAAGGCTACACCTTC. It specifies CASSLEEGAEGYTF.

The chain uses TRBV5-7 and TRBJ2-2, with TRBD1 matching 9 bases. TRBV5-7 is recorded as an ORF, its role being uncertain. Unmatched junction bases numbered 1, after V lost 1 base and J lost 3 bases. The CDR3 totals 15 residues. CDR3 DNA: TGTGCCAGCAGCTTGTGGGACAGGGACACCGGGGAGCTGTTTTTT. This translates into CASSLWDRDTGELFF.

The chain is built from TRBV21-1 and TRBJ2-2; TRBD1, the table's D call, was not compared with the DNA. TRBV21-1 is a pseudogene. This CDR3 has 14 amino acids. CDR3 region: CAAEDGQYTGELFF. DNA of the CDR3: TGTGCCGCAGAGGACGGACAGTACACCGGGGAGCTGTTTTTT.

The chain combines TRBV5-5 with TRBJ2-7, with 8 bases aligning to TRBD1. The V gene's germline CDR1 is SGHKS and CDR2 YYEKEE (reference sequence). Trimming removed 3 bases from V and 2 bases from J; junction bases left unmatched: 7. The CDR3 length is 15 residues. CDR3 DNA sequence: TGTGCCAGCAGCTGGGGACAGGCGGTCCCCTACGAGCAGTACGTC. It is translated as CASSWGQAVPYEQYV.

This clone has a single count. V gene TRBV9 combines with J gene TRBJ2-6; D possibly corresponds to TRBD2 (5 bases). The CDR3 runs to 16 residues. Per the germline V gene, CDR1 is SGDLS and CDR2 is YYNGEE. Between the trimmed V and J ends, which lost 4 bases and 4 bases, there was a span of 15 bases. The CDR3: CASSPAVRTGANVLTF. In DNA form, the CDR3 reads TGTGCCAGCAGCCCAGCGGTGCGGACCGGGGCCAACGTCCTGACTTTC.

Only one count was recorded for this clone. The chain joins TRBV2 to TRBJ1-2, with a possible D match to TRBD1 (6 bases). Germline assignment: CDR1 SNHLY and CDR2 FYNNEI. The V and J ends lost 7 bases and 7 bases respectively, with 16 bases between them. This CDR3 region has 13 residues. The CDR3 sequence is CASIAQGDGGYTF. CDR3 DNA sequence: TGTGCCAGCATAGCACAGGGAGATGGTGGCTACACCTTC. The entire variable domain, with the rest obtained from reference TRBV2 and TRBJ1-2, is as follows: EPEVTQTPSHQVTQMGQEVILRCVPISNHLYFYWYRQILGQKVEFLVSFYNNEISEKSEIFDDQFSVERPDGSNFTLKIRSTKLEDSAMYFCASIAQGDGGYTFGSGTRLTVV.

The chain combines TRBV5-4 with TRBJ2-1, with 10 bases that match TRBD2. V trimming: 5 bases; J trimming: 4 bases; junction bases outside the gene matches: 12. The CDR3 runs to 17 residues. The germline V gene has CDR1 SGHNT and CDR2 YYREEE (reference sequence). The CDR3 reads CASSPSGRAEYYNEQFF. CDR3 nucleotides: TGTGCCAGCAGTCCAAGCGGGAGGGCGGAATATTACAATGAGCAGTTCTTC.

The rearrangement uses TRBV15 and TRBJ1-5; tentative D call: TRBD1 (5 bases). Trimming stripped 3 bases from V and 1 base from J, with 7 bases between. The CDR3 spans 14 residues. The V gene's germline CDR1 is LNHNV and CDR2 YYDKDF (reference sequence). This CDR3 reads CATSSRGSNQPQHF. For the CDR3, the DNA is TGTGCCACCAGCAGTCGGGGGAGCAATCAGCCCCAGCATTTT.

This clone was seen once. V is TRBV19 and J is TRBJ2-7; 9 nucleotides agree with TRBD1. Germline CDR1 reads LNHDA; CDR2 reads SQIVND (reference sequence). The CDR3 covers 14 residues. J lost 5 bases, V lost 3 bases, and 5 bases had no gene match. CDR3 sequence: CASSMGQGRDEQYF. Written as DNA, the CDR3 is TGTGCCAGTAGTATGGGACAGGGAAGGGACGAGCAGTACTTC.